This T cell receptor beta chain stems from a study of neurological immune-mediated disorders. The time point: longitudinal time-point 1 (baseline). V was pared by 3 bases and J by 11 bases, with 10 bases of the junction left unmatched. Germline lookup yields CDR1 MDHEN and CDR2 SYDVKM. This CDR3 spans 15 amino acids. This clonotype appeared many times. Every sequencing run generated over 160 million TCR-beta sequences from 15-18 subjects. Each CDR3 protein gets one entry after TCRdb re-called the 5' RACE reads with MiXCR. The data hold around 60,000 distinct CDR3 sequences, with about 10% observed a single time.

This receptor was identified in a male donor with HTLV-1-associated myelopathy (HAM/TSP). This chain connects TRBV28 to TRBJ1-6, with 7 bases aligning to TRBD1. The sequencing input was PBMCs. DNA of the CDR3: TGTGCCAGCAGTTTCCCTCTTACAGGGGAAACACCCCTCCACTTT. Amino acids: CASSFPLTGETPLHF.